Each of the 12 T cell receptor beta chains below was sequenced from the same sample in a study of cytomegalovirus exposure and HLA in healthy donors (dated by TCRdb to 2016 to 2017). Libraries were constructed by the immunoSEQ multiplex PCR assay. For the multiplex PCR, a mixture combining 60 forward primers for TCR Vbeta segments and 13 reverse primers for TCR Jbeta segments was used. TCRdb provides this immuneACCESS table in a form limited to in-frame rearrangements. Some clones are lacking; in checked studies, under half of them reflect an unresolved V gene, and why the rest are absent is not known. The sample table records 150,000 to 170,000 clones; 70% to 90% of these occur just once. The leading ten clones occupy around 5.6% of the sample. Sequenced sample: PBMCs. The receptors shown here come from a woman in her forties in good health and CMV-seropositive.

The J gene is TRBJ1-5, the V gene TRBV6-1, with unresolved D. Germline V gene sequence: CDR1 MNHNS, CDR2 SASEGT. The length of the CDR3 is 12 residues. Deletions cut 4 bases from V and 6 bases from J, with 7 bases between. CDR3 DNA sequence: TGTGCCAGCAGTGTAATGGCTCAGCCCCAGCATTTT. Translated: CASSVMAQPQHF.

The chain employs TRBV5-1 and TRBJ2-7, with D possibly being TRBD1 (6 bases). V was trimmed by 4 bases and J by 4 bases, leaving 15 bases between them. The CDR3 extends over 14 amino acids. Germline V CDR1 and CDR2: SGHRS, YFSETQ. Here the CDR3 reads CASSEQGHEYEQYF. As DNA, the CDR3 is TGCGCCAGCAGCGAACAGGGCCATGAATACGAGCAGTACTTC.

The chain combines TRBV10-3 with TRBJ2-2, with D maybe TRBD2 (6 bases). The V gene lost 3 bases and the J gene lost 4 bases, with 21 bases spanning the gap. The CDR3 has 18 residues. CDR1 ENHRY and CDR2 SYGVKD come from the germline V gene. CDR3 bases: TGTGCCATCAGTGACCTCGGCGGGACGGGGCGTAGCACCGGGGAGCTGTTTTTT. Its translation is CAISDLGGTGRSTGELFF.

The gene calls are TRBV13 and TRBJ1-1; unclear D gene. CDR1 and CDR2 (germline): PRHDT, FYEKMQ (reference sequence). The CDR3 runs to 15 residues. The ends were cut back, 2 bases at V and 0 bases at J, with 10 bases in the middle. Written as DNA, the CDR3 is TGTGCCAGCAGCTTAACCAGAATCATGAACACTGAAGCTTTCTTT. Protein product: CASSLTRIMNTEAFF.

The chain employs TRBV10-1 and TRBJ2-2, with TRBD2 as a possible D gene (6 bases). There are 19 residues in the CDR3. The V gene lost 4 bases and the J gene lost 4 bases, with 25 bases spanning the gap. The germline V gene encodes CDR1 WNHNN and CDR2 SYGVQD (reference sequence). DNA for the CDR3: TGCGCCAGCAGTGGAGGCCCTATTCCCTCCGGGAGCGGCACCGGGGAGCTGTTTTTT. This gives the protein CASSGGPIPSGSGTGELFF.

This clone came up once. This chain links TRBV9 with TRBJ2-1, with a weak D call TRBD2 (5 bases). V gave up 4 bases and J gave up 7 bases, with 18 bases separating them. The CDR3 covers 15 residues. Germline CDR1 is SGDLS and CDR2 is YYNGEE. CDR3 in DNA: TGTGCCAGCAGCCCGCGGGCCAGCCTCCAGAATGAGCAGTTCTTC. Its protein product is CASSPRASLQNEQFF.

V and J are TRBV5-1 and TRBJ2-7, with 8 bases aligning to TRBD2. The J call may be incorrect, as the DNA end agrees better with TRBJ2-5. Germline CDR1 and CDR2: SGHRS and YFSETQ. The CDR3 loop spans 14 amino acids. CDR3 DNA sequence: TGCGCCAGCAGCTTGGGGGGACTAGAGGAGACCCAGTACTTC. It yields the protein CASSLGGLEETQYF.

CDR3 region: CASSSEGVLNYGYTF. The DNA for the CDR3 is TGTGCCAGCAGCTCCGAGGGGGTGCTTAACTATGGCTACACCTTC. The chain has TRBV27 and TRBJ1-2; D may be TRBD1 (6 bases). This CDR3 spans 15 amino acids. CDR1 MNHEY and CDR2 SMNVEV come from the germline V gene (reference sequence). The ends were cut back, 6 bases at V and 1 base at J, with 15 bases in the middle.

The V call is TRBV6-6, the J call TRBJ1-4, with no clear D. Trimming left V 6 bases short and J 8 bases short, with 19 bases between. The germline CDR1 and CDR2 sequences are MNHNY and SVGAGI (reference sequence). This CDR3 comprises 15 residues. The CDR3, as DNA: TGTGCCAGCAGCTCCGGCGGGGTTGTTGGGGAAAAACTGTTTTTT. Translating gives CASSSGGVVGEKLFF.

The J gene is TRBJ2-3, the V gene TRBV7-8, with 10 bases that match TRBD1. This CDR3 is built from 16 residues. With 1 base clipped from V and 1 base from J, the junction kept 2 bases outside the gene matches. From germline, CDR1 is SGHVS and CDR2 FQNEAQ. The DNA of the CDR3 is TGTGCCAGCAGCTTAGTCGGACAGGGGGGCACAGATACGCAGTATTTT. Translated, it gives CASSLVGQGGTDTQYF.

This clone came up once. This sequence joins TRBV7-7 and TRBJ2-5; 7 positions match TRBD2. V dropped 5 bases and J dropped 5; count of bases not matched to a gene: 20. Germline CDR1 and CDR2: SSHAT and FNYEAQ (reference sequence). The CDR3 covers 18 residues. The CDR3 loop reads CASSLSGGRAGREETQYF. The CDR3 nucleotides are TGTGCCAGCAGCCTATCCGGGGGTAGAGCGGGAAGGGAGGAGACCCAGTACTTC.

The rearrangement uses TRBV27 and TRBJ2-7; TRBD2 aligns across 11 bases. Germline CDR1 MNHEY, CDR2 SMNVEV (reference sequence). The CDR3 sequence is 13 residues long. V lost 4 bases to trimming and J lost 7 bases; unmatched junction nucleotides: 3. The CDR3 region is CASSYSSGREQYF. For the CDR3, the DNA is TGTGCCAGCAGTTATTCTAGCGGGAGGGAGCAGTACTTC.